The following is a TCR beta chain sequence with its context. With 2 bases removed from V and 2 bases from J, the gap between germline ends came to 12 bases. The CDR3 spans 16 residues. Looked up from germline, CDR1 is ENHRY and CDR2 is SYGVKD. The sample is drawn from a study of blood T cell repertoires in COVID-19. The wider study: T cells, B-cell-depleted T cells, or PBMCs provided the cDNA or gDNA that served as material.

Using immunoSEQ multiplex PCR, the repertoire was profiled, and TCRdb retains in-frame clones only, with some absent. The repertoire holds about 210,000 clones, with roughly 85% as singletons. Sequencing input: peripheral blood. The receptor was isolated from a woman between 40 and 55 years old with active or convalescent COVID-19. The rearrangement links TRBV10-3 to TRBJ2-2, with D possibly matching TRBD2 (6 bases). The CDR3 reads CAISELGGPNTGELFF. CDR3 DNA sequence: TGTGCCATCAGTGAGCTAGGAGGGCCAAACACCGGGGAGCTGTTTTTT.